This T cell receptor (beta chain) originates from a study of cytomegalovirus exposure and HLA in healthy donors. Study findings and constraints: Researchers catalogued about 150 TCR beta chains as cytomegalovirus-associated. In presence/absence analyses, roughly uniform sequencing depth across donors was assumed.

V was pared by 3 bases and J by 8 bases, with 3 bases of the junction left unmatched. From germline, CDR1 is LGHNA and CDR2 YNFKEQ. The CDR3 is 12 amino acids. With regard to this clone: Its antigen is not known.

PCR amplification relied on 60 Vbeta primers (plus 13 Jbeta primers). As processed by the authors: An analysis that came later counted 80 million or so unique TCR beta chains, 9 million to 12 million shared. Assay: immunoSEQ multiplex PCR; the TCRdb copy retains only in-frame clones and omits some. V and J calls plus clone size are reproduced from that table; the DNA served to infer D and trimming. The sample shows around 130,000 clones, around 74% of them seen only once. Regarding donors, all were healthy bone marrow donors. The sample consisted of PBMCs. The clonotype comes from a man between 35 and 55 years old in good health and CMV-seropositive. The genes are TRBV4-2 and TRBJ1-2; 7 nucleotides agree with TRBD1. CDR3: CASSQTGTGYTF. In DNA, the CDR3 is TGTGCCAGCAGCCAGACAGGGACAGGCTACACCTTC.